The clone carrying this T cell receptor beta chain was seen repeatedly, ten times or more. Libraries of TCR beta came from iRepertoire HTBI primers plus Arm-PCR of CDR3 regions. MiXCR, run by TCRdb on the multiplex PCR reads, gives a single entry per CDR3 protein. The profile shows a few hundred thousand distinct CDR3 sequences, around 15% of them singletons. The entry originates in a study of regulatory T cells in long-lasting Graves disease. Time point in this sample: newly diagnosed GD, antithyroid drugs for less than 3 months. From RNA extracted from PBMCs, the TCR library was made. V was trimmed by 2 bases and J by 8 bases, leaving 11 bases between them. CDR1 is SGHRS, CDR2 YFSETQ, per germline. The CDR3 is made up of 13 amino acids. The sample was also linked to a second study, of T cells in Graves' hyperthyroidism and ophthalmopathy.

This TCR was sampled from a young woman with Graves disease. The chain couples TRBV5-1 to TRBJ2-1, with D perhaps assigned TRBD1 or TRBD2 (5 bases each). The starting material was peripheral blood mononuclear cells (PBMCs), obtained at new diagnosis, from a patient treated with antithyroid drugs. The CDR3, as DNA: TGCGCCAGCAGCTTTGAGGGGCTCTATGAGCAGTTCTTC. Amino acids: CASSFEGLYEQFF.